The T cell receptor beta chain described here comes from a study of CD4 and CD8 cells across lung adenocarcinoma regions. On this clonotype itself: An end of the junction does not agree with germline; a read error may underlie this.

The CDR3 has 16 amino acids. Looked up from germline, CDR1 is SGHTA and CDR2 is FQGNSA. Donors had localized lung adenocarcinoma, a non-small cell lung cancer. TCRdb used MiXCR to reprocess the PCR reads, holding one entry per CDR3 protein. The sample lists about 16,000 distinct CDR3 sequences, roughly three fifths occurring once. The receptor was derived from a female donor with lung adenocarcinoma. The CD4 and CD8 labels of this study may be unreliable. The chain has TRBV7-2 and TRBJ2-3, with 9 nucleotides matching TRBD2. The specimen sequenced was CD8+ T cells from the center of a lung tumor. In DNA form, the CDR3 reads TGTGCCAGCAGCTCTGGGCGGGGGGGAGCCAGAGACACGCAGTACTTT. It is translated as CASSSGRGGARDTQYF.